One sample yielded the 11 T cell receptor beta chains listed below, sequenced in a study of shared T cell receptors in the human thymus. Some clones are missing from TCRdb's copy, which holds only in-frame ones; the method was immunoSEQ multiplex PCR. The sample includes 500,000 to 750,000 clones, roughly 88% of them seen just once. These sequences were also reported in another study, on human thymus T cells.

The source material was thymocytes. The receptors shown here come from a boy under two years old with a congenital heart defect.

The chain links TRBV14 to TRBJ1-1, with D possibly TRBD1 on 6 matching bases. V lost 11 bases and J 6 bases, leaving 19 bases between the germline ends. This CDR3 has 13 residues. Looked up from germline, CDR1 is SGHDN and CDR2 is FVKESK. CDR3 in DNA: TGTGCCTCCAAGGGACAAGAGGTTCCTGAAGCTTTCTTT. The encoded protein is CASKGQEVPEAFF.

The CDR3 sequence: CASSLELAGVGEQFF. CDR3 nucleotide sequence: TGTGCCAGCAGCTTAGAACTAGCGGGAGTAGGTGAGCAGTTCTTC. The V and J genes are TRBV7-8 and TRBJ2-1; TRBD2 matches 11 bases. The germline CDR1 and CDR2 sequences are SGHVS and FQNEAQ. The CDR3 consists of 15 residues. V lost 1 base, J lost 9 bases, and 5 bases stayed unmatched.

This rearrangement joins TRBV7-2 to TRBJ2-2, with TRBD2 as a possible D gene (6 bases). Trimming stripped 5 bases from V and 3 bases from J, with 13 bases between. The CDR3 sequence is 15 residues long. Per germline, CDR1 SGHTA and CDR2 FQGNSA. The CDR3 sequence: CASSPQRADTGELFF. CDR3 in DNA: TGTGCCAGCAGCCCCCAGCGGGCCGACACCGGGGAGCTGTTTTTT.

In DNA form, the CDR3 reads TGCAGCGTTAGGGGGAGGGGAACAGATACGCAGTATTTT. It yields the protein CSVRGRGTDTQYF. The chain employs TRBV29-1 and TRBJ2-3; tentative D call: TRBD2 (7 bases). Germline assignment: CDR1 SQVTM and CDR2 ANQGSEA. V dropped 5 bases and J dropped 3 bases, with 12 bases sitting between them. The CDR3 runs 13 residues.

This clone has a handful of counts. This chain joins TRBV27 and TRBJ2-3; 7 nucleotides align to TRBD2. Germline CDR1 reads MNHEY; CDR2 reads SMNVEV (reference sequence). The J segment lost 1 base and the V segment lost 6 bases, leaving 10 bases of the junction unmatched. This CDR3 comprises 16 residues. The CDR3 DNA follows: TGTGCCAGCAGCCAACGGGGGGACTTCGGCACAGATACGCAGTATTTT. Protein sequence: CASSQRGDFGTDTQYF.

The V call is TRBV28, the J call TRBJ2-7, with D uncertain. V was shortened by 3 bases and J by 7 bases, with 10 bases between the two germline ends. Germline assignment: CDR1 MDHEN and CDR2 SYDVKM. This CDR3 contains 12 residues. Here the CDR3 DNA reads TGTGCCAGCAGTTTTTATTCCAGAGAGCAGTACTTC. Amino acid sequence: CASSFYSREQYF.

This clone was counted a single time. This chain uses TRBV27 with TRBJ1-4; 8 nucleotides line up with TRBD1. Germline CDR1 reads MNHEY; CDR2 reads SMNVEV (reference sequence). The CDR3 is 14 residues long. The junction had 4 bases not matched to a gene; V was cut back by 3 bases and J by 7 bases. The CDR3 is CASSFSGGGEKLFF. The CDR3 region has the DNA TGTGCCAGCAGTTTTTCAGGGGGCGGTGAAAAACTGTTTTTT.

The chain joins TRBV7-2 to TRBJ2-2; 8 bases map to TRBD2. The CDR3 is 17 amino acids. V lost 7 bases and J lost 4; bases outside the gene matches: 14. Germline CDR1 and CDR2: SGHTA and FQGNSA. This CDR3 reads CASMLDRGGRSTGELFF. The CDR3 bases are TGTGCCAGCATGCTAGACCGCGGGGGGAGAAGCACCGGGGAGCTGTTTTTT.

The gene calls are TRBV7-2 and TRBJ2-7, with TRBD2 as a possible D gene (5 bases). The CDR3 has 13 residues. Germline V gene sequence: CDR1 SGHTA, CDR2 FQGNSA. Trimming took off 1 base at V and 7 bases at J, with 11 bases between the two ends. CDR3 in DNA: TGTGCCAGCAGCTTAGGGAGCGGTCAGGAGCAGTACTTC. This gives the protein CASSLGSGQEQYF.

Details on this clone: Mismatch with germline at one junction end may stem from a read error. The chain joins TRBV2 to TRBJ2-7; 12 bases match TRBD2. The CDR3 runs 14 residues. Germline CDR1 and CDR2: SNHLY and FYNNEI. CDR3 in DNA: TGTGCCAGCCCGGGACTAGCGGGCTCCCACGAGCAGTACTTC. Translation gives CASPGLAGSHEQYF.

This rearrangement joins TRBV14 to TRBJ1-1; 7 nucleotides agree with TRBD1. Germline assignment: CDR1 SGHDN and CDR2 FVKESK. The CDR3 runs 13 residues. The V gene end was trimmed by 0 bases and the J gene end by 7 bases; junction bases not matched to a gene: 2. The DNA of the CDR3 is TGTGCCAGCAGCCAAGAAAGGGGGCTTGAAGCTTTCTTT. Its protein is CASSQERGLEAFF.